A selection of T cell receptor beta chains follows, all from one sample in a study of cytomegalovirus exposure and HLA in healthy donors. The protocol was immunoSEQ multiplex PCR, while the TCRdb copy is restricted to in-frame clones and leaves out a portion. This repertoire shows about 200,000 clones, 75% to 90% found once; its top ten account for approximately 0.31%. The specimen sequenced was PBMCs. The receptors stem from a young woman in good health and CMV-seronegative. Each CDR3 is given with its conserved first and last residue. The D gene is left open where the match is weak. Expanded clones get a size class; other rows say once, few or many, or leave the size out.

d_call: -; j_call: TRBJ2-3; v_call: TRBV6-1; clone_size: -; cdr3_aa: CASREFSGPGKAQYF; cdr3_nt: TGTGCCAGCCGGGAATTTAGCGGCCCCGGAAAAGCGCAGTATTTT
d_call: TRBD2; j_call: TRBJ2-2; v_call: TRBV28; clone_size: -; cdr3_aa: CASSFTGLAGGELFF; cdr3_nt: TGTGCCAGCAGTTTTACGGGACTAGCGGGAGGGGAGCTGTTTTTT
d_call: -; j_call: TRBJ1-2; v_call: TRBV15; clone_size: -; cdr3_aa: CATSRDIRGLGYTF; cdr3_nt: TGTGCCACCAGCAGAGATATCAGGGGCCTCGGCTACACCTTC
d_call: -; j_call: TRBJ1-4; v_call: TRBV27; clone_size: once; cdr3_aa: CASSLAGGGSGKLFF; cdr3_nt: TGTGCCAGCAGCCTAGCCGGCGGCGGGAGTGGGAAACTGTTTTTT
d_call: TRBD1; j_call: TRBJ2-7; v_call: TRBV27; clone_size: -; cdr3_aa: CASSLSGTGEGEQYF; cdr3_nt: TGTGCCAGCAGTTTATCCGGGACAGGGGAGGGCGAGCAGTACTTC
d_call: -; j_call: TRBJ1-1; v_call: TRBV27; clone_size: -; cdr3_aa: CASSPRRTANTEAFF; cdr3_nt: TGTGCCAGCAGTCCAAGACGGACTGCTAACACTGAAGCTTTCTTT
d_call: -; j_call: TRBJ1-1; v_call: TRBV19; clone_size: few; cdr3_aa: CASSTPRTEAFF; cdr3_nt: TGTGCCAGTAGTACCCCCCGCACTGAAGCTTTCTTT
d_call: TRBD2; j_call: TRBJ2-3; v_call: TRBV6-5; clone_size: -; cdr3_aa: CASSYRGRSTDTQYF; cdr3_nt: TGTGCCAGCAGTTACCGCGGGAGAAGCACAGATACGCAGTATTTT
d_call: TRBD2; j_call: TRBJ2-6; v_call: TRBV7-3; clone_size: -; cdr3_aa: CASSYRTSGTNVLTF; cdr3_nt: TGTGCCAGCAGCTACCGGACTAGCGGGACCAACGTCCTGACTTTC
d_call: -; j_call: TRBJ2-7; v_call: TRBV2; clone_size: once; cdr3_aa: CASNLRGNAYEQYF; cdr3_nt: TGTGCCAGCAATTTACGGGGGAACGCCTACGAGCAGTACTTC
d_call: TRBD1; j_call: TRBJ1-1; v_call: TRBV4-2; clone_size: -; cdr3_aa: CASSPRGRTTEAFF; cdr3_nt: TGTGCCAGCAGCCCCAGGGGGCGGACAACTGAAGCTTTCTTT
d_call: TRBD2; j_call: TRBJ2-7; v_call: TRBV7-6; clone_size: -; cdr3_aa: CASSLLAGGSYEQYF; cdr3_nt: TGTGCCAGCAGCTTATTAGCGGGAGGGTCCTACGAGCAGTACTTC
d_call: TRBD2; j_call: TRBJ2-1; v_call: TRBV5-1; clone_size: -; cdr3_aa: CASSFEGSGSGYNEQFF; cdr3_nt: TGCGCCAGCAGCTTCGAGGGGAGCGGGAGCGGTTACAATGAGCAGTTCTTC
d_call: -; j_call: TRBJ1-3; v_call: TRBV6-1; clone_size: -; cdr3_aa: CASSRDTGSGNTIYF; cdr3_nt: TGTGCCAGCAGTAGAGATACAGGGAGTGGAAACACCATATATTTT
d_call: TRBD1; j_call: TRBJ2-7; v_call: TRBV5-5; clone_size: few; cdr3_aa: CASSFGQGTYEQYF; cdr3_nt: TGTGCCAGCAGCTTTGGACAGGGAACCTACGAGCAGTACTTC
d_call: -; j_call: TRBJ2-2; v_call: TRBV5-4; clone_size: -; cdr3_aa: CASSRAGSTGELFF; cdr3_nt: TGTGCCAGCAGCCGGGCGGGGAGCACCGGGGAGCTGTTTTTT
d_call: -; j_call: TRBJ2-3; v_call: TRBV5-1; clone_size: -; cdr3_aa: CASSLGHRGGTDTQYF; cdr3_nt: TGCGCCAGCAGCTTGGGACACCGGGGAGGCACAGATACGCAGTATTTT
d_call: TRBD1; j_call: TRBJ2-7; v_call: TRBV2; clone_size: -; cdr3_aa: CASSRDRGVNEQYF; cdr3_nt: TGTGCCAGCAGCCGGGACAGGGGCGTCAACGAGCAGTACTTC
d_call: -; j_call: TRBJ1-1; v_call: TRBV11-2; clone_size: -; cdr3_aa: CASSLGDLKTEAFF; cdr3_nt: TGTGCCAGCAGTCTCGGGGATTTGAAAACTGAAGCTTTCTTT
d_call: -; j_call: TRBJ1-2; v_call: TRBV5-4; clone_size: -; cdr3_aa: CASSLTGRNYGYTF; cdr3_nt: TGTGCCAGCAGCTTGACAGGGCGTAACTATGGCTACACCTTC
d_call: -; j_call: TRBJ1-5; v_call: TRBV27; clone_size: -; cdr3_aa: CASSPYRDSNQPQHF; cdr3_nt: TGTGCCAGCAGTCCCTACAGGGATAGCAATCAGCCCCAGCATTTT
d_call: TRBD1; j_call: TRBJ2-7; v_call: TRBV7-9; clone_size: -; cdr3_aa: CASSLEGQGAYEQYF; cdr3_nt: TGTGCCAGCAGCTTAGAGGGACAGGGGGCTTACGAGCAGTACTTC
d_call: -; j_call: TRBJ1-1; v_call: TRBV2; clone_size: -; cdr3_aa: CASSLLTPGTEAFF; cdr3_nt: TGTGCCAGCAGCCTTCTTACACCGGGAACTGAAGCTTTCTTT
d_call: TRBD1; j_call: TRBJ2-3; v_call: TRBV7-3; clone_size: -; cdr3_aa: CASSPAQGAADTQYF; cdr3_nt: TGTGCCAGCAGCCCCGCGCAGGGGGCAGCAGATACGCAGTATTTT
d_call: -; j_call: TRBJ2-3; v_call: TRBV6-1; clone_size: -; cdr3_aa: CASSEISGRGTDTQYF; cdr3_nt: TGTGCCAGCAGTGAAATATCCGGCAGGGGCACAGATACGCAGTATTTT
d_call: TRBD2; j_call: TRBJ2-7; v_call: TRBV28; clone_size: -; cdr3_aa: CASRSTGTSGTYEQYF; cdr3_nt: TGTGCCAGCAGGTCAACAGGGACTAGCGGGACCTACGAGCAGTACTTC
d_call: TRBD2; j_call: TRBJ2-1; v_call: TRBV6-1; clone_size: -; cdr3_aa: CASSAGRASGSYNEQFF; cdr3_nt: TGTGCCAGCAGTGCTGGGAGGGCTAGCGGGAGCTACAATGAGCAGTTCTTC
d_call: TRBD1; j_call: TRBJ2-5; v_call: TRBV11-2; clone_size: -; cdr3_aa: CASSLVIRDRVKETQYF; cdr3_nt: TGTGCCAGCAGCTTAGTCATAAGGGACAGGGTAAAAGAGACCCAGTACTTC
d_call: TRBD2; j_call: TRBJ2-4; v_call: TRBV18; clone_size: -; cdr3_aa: CASSPPAGGLGNIQYF; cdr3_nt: TGTGCCAGCTCACCCCCAGCGGGGGGCTTGGGAAACATTCAGTACTTC
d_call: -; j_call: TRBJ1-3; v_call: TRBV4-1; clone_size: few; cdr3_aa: CASSQDEGSGNTIYF; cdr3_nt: TGCGCCAGCAGCCAAGATGAGGGCTCTGGAAACACCATATATTTT
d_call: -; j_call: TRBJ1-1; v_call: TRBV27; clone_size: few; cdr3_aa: CASTGRAITEAFF; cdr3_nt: TGTGCCAGCACGGGCAGGGCAATCACTGAAGCTTTCTTT
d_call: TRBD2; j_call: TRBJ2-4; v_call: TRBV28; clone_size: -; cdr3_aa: CASSFREGHKNIQYF; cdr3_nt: TGTGCCAGCAGTTTTCGGGAGGGCCACAAAAACATTCAGTACTTC
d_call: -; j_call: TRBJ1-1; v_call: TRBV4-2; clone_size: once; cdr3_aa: CASSQDNRDDTEAFF; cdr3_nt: TGTGCCAGCAGCCAAGATAACAGGGACGACACTGAAGCTTTCTTT
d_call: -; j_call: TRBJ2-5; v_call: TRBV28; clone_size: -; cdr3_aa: CASSLGGPEETQYF; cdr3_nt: TGTGCCAGCTCGTTGGGGGGACCCGAAGAGACCCAGTACTTC
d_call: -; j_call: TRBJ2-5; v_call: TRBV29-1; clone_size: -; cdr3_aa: CSVSYGETQYF; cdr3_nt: TGCAGCGTTAGTTACGGGGAGACCCAGTACTTC
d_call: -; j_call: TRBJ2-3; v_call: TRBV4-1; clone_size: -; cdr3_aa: CASSPLGGAGADTQYF; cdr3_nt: TGCGCCAGCAGCCCCTTGGGGGGGGCCGGGGCAGATACGCAGTATTTT
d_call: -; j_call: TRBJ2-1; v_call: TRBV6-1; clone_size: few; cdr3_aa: CASSEARAGSYNEQFF; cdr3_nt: TGTGCCAGCAGCGAAGCCCGGGCAGGGTCCTACAATGAGCAGTTCTTC
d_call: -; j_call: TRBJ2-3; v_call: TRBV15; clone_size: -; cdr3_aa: CATSRVVARTADTQYF; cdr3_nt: TGTGCCACCAGCAGAGTGGTGGCTAGGACAGCAGATACGCAGTATTTT
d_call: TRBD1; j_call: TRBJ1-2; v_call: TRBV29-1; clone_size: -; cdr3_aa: CSVEDRGGYTF; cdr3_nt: TGCAGCGTTGAAGACAGGGGGGGCTACACCTTC
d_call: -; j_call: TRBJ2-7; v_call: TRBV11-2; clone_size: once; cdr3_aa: CASSLPGISYEQYF; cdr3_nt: TGTGCCAGCAGCTTACCAGGGATCTCCTACGAGCAGTACTTC
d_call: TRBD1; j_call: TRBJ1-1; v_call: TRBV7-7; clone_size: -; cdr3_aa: CASSYDRDTEAFF; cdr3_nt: TGTGCTAGCAGTTACGACAGGGACACTGAAGCTTTCTTT
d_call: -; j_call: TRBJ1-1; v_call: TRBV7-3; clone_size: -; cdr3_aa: CASSSGAGGTEAFF; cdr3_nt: TGTGCCAGCAGCTCCGGAGCCGGAGGCACTGAAGCTTTCTTT
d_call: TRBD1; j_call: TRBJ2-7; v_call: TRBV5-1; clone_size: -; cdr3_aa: CASRTDRDEQYF; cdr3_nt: TGCGCCAGCAGAACCGACAGGGACGAGCAGTACTTC
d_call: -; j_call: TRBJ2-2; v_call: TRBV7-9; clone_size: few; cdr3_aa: CASSLTWELFF; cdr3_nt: TGTGCCAGCAGCTTGACTTGGGAGCTGTTTTTT
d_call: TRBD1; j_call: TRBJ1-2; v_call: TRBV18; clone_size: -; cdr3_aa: CASSLTGTGVYGYTF; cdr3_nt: TGTGCCAGCTCACTCACCGGGACAGGGGTTTATGGCTACACCTTC
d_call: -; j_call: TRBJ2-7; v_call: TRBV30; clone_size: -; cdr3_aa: CAWSAKGGTYEQYF; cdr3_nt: TGTGCCTGGAGTGCGAAGGGAGGCACCTACGAGCAGTACTTC
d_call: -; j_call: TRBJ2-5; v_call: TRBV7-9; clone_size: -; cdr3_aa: CASSLGAEETQYF; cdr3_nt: TGTGCCAGCAGCTTAGGGGCAGAAGAGACCCAGTACTTC
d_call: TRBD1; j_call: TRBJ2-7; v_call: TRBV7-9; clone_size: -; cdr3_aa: CASSLLEGAFHEQYF; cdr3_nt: TGTGCCAGCAGCTTACTTGAGGGGGCCTTCCACGAGCAGTACTTC